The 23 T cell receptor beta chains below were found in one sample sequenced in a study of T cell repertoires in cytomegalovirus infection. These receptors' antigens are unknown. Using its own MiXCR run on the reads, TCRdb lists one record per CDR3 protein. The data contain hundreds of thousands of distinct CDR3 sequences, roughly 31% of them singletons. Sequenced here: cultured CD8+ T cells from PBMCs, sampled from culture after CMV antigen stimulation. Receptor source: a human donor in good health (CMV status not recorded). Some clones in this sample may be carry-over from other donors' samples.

The DNA of the CDR3 is TGCGCCAGCAGCCAGAGAAAGGGCTTGAACACTGAAGCTTTCTTT. Translated, it gives CASSQRKGLNTEAFF. The chain employs TRBV4-3 and TRBJ1-1; D gene ambiguous. Trimming stripped 3 bases from V and 0 bases from J, with 11 bases between. This CDR3 comprises 15 residues. Germline V lookup: CDR1 LGHNA, CDR2 YSLEER.

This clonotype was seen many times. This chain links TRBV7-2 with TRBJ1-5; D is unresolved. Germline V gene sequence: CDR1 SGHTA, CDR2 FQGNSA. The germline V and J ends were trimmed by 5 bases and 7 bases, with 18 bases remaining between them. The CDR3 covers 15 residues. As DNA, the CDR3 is TGTGCCAGCAGCCTTAAGGATGGCGCTGTCCAGCCCCAGCATTTT. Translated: CASSLKDGAVQPQHF.

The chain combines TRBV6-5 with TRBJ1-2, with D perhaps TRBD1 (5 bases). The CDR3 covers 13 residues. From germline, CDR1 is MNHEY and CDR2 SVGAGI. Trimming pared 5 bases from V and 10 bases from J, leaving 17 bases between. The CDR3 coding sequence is TGTGCCAGCAGTGTCGATCGGGACGGGCTCTACACCTTC. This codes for CASSVDRDGLYTF.

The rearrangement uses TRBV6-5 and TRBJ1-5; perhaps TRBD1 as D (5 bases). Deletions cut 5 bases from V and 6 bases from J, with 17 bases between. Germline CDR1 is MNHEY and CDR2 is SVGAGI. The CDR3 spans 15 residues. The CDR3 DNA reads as TGTGCCAGCAGTGAGCGGGGGACCGCCCGTCAGCCCCAGCATTTT. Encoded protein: CASSERGTARQPQHF.

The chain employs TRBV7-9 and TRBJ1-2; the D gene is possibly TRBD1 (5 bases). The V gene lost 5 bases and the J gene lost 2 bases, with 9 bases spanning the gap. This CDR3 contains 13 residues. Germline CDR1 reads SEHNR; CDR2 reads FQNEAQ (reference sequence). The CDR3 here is CASSVTDNYGYTF. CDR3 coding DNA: TGTGCCAGCAGCGTGACAGACAACTATGGCTACACCTTC.

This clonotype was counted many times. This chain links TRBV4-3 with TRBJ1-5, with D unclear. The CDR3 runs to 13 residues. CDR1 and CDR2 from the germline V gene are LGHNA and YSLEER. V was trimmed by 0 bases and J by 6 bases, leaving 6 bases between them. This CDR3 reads CASSQDGVQPQHF. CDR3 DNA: TGCGCCAGCAGCCAAGATGGAGTTCAGCCCCAGCATTTT.

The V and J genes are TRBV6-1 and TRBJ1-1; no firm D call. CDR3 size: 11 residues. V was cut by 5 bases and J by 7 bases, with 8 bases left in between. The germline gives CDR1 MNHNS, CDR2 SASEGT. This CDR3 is CASSSKNEAFF. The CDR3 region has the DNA TGTGCCAGCAGTTCCAAGAATGAAGCTTTCTTT.

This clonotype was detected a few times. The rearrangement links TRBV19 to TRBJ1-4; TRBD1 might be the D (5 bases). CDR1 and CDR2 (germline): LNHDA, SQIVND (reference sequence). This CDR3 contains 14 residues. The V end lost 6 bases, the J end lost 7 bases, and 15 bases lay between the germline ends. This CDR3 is CASSPTGLVEKLFF. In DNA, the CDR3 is TGTGCCAGTAGCCCCACAGGTTTGGTTGAAAAACTGTTTTTT.

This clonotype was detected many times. The DNA of the CDR3 is TGTGCCAGCAGTGGACAGGGCGACACCGGGGAGCTGTTTTTT. Translating gives CASSGQGDTGELFF. The chain is built from TRBV2 and TRBJ2-2, with TRBD1 matching 7 bases. Per the germline V gene, CDR1 is SNHLY and CDR2 is FYNNEI. The CDR3 sequence is 14 residues long. Trimming cost V 4 bases and J 3 bases; bases outside gene matches: 2.

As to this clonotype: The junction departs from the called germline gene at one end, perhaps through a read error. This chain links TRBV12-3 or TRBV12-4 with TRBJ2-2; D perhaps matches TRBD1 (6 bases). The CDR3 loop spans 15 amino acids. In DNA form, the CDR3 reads TGTGCCAGCAGTACGACAGGAGCCTACACCGGGGAGCTGTCTTTT. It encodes CASSTTGAYTGELSF.

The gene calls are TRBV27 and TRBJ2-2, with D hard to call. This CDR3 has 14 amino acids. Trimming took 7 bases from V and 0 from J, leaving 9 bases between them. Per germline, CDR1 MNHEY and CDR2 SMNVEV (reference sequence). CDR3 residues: CASKRKANTGELFF. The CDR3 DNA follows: TGTGCCAGCAAACGGAAAGCGAACACCGGGGAGCTGTTTTTT.

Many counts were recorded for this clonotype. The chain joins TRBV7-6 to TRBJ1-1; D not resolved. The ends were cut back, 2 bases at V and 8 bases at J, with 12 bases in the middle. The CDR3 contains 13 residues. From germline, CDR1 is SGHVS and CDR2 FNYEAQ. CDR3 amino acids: CASSLYGEAEAFF. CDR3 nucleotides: TGTGCCAGCAGCTTATATGGGGAAGCGGAAGCTTTCTTT.

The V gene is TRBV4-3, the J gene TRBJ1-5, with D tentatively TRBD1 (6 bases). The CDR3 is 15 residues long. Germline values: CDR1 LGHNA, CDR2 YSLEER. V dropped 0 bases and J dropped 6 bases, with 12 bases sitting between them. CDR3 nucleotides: TGCGCCAGCAGCCAAGACTGGGGGGCTTCTCAGCCCCAGCATTTT. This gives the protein CASSQDWGASQPQHF.

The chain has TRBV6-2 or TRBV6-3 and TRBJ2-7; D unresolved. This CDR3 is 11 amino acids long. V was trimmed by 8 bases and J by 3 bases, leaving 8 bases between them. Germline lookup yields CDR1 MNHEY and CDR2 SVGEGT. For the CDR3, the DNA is TGTGCCAGCGACGACGGCTACGAGCAGTACGTC. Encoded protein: CASDDGYEQYV.

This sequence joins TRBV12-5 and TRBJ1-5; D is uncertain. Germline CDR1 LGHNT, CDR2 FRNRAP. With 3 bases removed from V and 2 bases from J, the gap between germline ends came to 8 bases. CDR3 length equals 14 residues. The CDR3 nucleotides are TGTGCTAGTGGTTTTCCCCTTGGCAATCAGCCCCAGCATTTT. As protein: CASGFPLGNQPQHF.

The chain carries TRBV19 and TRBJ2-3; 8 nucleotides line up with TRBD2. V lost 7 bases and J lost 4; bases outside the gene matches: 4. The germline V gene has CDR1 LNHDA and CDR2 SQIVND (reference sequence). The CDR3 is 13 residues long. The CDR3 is CASTMRGADTQYF. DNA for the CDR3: TGTGCCAGTACCATGCGGGGGGCAGATACGCAGTATTTT.

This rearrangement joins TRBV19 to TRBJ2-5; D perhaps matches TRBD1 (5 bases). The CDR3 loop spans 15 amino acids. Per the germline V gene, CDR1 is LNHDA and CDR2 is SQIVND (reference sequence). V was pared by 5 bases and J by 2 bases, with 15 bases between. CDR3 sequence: CASSLSGLPQETQYF. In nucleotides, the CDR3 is TGTGCCAGTAGTCTATCAGGGTTACCGCAAGAGACCCAGTACTTC.

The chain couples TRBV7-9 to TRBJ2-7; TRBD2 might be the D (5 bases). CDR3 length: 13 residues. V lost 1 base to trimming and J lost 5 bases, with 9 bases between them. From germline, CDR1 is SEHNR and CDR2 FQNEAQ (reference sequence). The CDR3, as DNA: TGTGCCAGCAGCTTAGGAGGGTACCACGAGCAGTACGTC. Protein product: CASSLGGYHEQYV.

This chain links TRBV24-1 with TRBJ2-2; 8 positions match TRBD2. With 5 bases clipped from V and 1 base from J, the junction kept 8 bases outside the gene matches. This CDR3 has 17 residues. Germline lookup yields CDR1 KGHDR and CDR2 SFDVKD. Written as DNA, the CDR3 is TGTGCCACCAGTGCGGCGGGGGGCGACGTGAACACCGGGGAGCTGTTTTTT. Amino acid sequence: CATSAAGGDVNTGELFF.

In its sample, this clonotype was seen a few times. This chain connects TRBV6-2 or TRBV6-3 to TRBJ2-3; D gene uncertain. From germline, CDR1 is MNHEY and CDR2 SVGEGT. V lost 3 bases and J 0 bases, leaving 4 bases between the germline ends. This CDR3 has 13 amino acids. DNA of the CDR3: TGTGCCAGCAGTTATGCGAGCACAGATACGCAGTATTTT. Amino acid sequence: CASSYASTDTQYF.

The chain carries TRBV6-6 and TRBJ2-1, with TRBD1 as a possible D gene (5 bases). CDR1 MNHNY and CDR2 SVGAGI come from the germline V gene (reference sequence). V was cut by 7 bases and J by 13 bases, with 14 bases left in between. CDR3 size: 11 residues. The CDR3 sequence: CASTDNIEQFF. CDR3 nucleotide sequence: TGTGCCAGCACGGACAATATTGAACAGTTCTTC.

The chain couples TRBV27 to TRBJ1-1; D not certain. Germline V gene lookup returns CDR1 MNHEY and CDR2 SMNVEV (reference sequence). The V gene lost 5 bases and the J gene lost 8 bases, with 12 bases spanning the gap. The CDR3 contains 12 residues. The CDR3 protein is CASSNLGSEAFF. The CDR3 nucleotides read TGTGCCAGCAGTAACCTGGGGAGCGAAGCTTTCTTT.

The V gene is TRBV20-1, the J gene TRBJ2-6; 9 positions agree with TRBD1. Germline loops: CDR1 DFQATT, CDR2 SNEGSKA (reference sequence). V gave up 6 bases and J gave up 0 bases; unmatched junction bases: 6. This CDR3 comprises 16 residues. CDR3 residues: CSARDRESSGANVLTF. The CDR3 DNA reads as TGCAGTGCCCGGGACAGGGAAAGCTCTGGGGCCAACGTCCTGACTTTC.